The 3 T cell receptor beta chains in this list originate from one sample, sequenced in a study of PD-L1 blockade in urothelial cancer. Generated by immunoSEQ multiplex PCR, the TCRdb table keeps only in-frame clones and is missing some. The table includes 100,000 or so clones, about 89% detected once. The input for sequencing was PBMCs, taken around atezolizumab (anti-PD-L1) treatment. These receptors were taken from a woman of 80 years or more with urothelial cancer.

The chain joins TRBV7-9 to TRBJ2-5; 12 bases agree with TRBD2. V shed 2 bases, J shed 4 bases, and the junction held 11 bases outside the gene matches. The germline V gene encodes CDR1 SEHNR and CDR2 FQNEAQ (reference sequence). The CDR3 length is 18 residues. The CDR3 protein is CASSLFGASGRARETQYF. CDR3 nucleotide sequence: TGTGCCAGCAGCTTATTTGGGGCTAGCGGGAGGGCCAGAGAGACCCAGTACTTC.

The rearrangement joins TRBV28 to TRBJ1-4; 12 nucleotides agree with TRBD1. The germline gives CDR1 MDHEN, CDR2 SYDVKM. The CDR3 sequence is 14 residues long. V dropped 10 bases and J dropped 2; count of bases not matched to a gene: 2. CDR3 sequence reads: CATGTGGTNEKLFF. CDR3 sequence (DNA): TGTGCCACCGGGACAGGGGGCACTAATGAAAAACTGTTTTTT.

J is TRBJ2-7 and V is TRBV10-2, with TRBD2 matching 8 bases. There are 15 residues in the CDR3. CDR1 and CDR2 (germline): WSHSY, SAAADI. V lost 3 bases, J lost 2 bases, and 6 bases stayed unmatched. The CDR3 DNA reads TGCGCCAGCAGTGACGGGACTAGTAGTCCCTACGAGCAGTACTTC. Translated, it gives CASSDGTSSPYEQYF.